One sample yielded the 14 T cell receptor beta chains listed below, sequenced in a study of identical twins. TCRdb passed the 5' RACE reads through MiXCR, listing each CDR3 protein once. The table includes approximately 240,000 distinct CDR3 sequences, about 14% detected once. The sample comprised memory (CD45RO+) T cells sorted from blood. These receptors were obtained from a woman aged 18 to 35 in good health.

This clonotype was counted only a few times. CDR3: CASRPQGPNTGELFF. CDR3 DNA: TGTGCCAGCAGACCACAGGGTCCGAACACCGGGGAGCTGTTTTTT. J is TRBJ2-2 and V is TRBV6-1; TRBD1 might be the D (6 bases). This CDR3 has 15 amino acids. Trimming cost V 6 bases and J 0 bases, with 11 bases left between them. Germline V CDR1 and CDR2: MNHNS, SASEGT.

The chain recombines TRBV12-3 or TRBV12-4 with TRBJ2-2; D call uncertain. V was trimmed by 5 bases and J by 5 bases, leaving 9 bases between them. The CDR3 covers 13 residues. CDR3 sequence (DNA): TGTGCCAGCAGTCTTAGGGCGACCGGGGAGCTGTTTTTT. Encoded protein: CASSLRATGELFF.

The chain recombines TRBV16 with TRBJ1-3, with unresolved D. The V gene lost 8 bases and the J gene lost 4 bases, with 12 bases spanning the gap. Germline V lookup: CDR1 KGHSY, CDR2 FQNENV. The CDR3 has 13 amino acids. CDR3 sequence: CASREGRGNTIYF. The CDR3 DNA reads TGTGCCAGCCGGGAAGGTCGGGGAAACACCATATATTTT. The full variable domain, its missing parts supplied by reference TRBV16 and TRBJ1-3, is GEEVAQTPKHLVRGEGQKAKLYCAPIKGHSYVFWYQQVLKNEFKFLISFQNENVFDETGMPKERFSAKCLPNSPCSLEIQATKLEDSAVYFCASREGRGNTIYFGEGSWLTVV.

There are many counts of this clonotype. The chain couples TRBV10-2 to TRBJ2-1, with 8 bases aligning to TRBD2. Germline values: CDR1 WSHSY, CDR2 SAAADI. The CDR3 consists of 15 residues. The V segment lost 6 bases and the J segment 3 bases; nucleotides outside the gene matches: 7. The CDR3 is CASSRTSGFYNEQFF. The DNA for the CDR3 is TGCGCCAGCAGCCGCACTAGCGGATTCTACAATGAGCAGTTCTTC.

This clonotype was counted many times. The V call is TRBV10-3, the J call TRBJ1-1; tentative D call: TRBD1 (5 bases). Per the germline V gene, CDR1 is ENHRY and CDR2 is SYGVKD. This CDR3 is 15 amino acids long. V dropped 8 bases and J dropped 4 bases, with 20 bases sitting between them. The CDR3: CAIYNPGGGATEAFF. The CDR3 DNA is TGTGCCATCTACAACCCGGGGGGGGGAGCCACTGAAGCTTTCTTT.

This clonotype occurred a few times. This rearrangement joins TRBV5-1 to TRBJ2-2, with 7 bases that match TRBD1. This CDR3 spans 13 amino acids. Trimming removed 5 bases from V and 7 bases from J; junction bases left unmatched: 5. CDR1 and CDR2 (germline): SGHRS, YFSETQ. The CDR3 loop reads CASRRQGNGELFF. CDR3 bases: TGCGCCAGCAGAAGACAGGGAAACGGGGAGCTGTTTTTT.

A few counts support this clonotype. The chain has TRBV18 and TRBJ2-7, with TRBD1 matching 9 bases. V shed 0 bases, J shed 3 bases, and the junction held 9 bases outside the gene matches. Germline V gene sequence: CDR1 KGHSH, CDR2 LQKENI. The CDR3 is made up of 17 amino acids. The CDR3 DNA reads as TGTGCCAGCTCACCACCGGGAGCCCGGACAGGGGTCTACGAGCAGTACTTC. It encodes CASSPPGARTGVYEQYF.

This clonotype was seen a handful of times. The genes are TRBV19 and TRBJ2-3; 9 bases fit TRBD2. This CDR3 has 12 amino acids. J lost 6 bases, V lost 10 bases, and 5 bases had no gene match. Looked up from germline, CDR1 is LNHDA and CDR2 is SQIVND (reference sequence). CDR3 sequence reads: CATTAGGDTQYF. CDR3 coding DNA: TGTGCCACTACGGCGGGAGGGGATACGCAGTATTTT.

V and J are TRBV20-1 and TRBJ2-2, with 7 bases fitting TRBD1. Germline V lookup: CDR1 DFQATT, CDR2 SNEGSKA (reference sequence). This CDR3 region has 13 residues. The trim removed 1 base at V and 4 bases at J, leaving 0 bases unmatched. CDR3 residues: CSARAGGTGELFF. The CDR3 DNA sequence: TGCAGTGCTAGAGCAGGGGGCACCGGGGAGCTGTTTTTT.

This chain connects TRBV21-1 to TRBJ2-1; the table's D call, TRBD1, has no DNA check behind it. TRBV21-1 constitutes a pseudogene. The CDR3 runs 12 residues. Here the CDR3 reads CASIGPGNEQFF. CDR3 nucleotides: TGTGCCAGCATAGGTCCGGGGAATGAGCAGTTCTTC.

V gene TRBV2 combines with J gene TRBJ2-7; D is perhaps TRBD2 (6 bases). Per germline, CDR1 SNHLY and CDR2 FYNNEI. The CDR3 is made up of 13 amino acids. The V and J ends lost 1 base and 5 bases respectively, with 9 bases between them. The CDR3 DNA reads TGTGCCAGCAGTGAAGGCAGGGAGGACGAGCAGTACTTC. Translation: CASSEGREDEQYF.

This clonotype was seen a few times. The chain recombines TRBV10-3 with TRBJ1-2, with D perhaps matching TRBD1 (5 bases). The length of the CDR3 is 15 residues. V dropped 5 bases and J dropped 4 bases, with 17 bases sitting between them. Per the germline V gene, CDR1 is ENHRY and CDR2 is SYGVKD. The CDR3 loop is CAISRKSQGAYGYTF. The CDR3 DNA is TGTGCCATCAGTCGGAAATCCCAGGGTGCCTATGGCTACACCTTC.

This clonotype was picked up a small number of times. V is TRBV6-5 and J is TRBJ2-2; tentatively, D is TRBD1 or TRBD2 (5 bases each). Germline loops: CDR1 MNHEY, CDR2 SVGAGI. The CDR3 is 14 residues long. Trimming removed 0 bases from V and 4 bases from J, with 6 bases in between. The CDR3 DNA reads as TGTGCCAGCAGTTACTCGGGACCCACCGGGGAGCTGTTTTTT. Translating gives CASSYSGPTGELFF.

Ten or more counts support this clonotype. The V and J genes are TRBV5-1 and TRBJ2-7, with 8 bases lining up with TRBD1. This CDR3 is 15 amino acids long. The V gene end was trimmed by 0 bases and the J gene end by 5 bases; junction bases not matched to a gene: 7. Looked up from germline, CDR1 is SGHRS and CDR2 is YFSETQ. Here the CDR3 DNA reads TGCGCCAGCAGCTTGGCCTCAGGGGGCTTCAACGAGCAGTACTTC. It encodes CASSLASGGFNEQYF.